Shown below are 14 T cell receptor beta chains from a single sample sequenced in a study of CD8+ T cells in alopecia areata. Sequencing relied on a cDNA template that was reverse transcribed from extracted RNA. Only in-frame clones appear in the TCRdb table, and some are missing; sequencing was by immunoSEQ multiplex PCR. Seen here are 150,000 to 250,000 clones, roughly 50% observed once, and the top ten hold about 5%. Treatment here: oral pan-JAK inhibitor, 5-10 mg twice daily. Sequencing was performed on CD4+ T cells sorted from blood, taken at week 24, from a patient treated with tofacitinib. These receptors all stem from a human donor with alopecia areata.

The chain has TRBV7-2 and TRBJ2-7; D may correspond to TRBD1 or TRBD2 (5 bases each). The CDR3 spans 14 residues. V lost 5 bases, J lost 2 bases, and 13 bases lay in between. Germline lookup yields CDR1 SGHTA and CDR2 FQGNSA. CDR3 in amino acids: CASSPLGVAYEQYF. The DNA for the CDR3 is TGTGCCAGCAGCCCCCTGGGGGTCGCCTACGAGCAGTACTTC.

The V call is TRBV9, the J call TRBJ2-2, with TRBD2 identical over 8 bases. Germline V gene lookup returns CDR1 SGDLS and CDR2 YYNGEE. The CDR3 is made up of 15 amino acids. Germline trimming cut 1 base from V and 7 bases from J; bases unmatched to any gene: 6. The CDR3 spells CASSVQSGSGGELFF. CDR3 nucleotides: TGTGCCAGCAGCGTACAAAGCGGGAGTGGCGGGGAGCTGTTTTTT.

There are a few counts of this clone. In DNA, the CDR3 is TGTGCCAGCAGCTTGCCCACGGGGTTAGGGCCCAGCTACGAGCAGTACTTC. Its translation: CASSLPTGLGPSYEQYF. V is TRBV5-4 and J is TRBJ2-7; D may be TRBD2 (5 bases). Per germline, CDR1 SGHNT and CDR2 YYREEE (reference sequence). V was pared by 1 base and J by 3 bases, with 20 bases between. CDR3 size: 17 residues. Based on the CDR3 plus reference TRBV5-4 and TRBJ2-7, the full variable domain is ETGVTQSPTHLIKTRGQQVTLRCSSQSGHNTVSWYQQALGQGPQFIFQYYREEENGRGNFPPRFSGLQFPNYSSELNVNALELDDSALYLCASSLPTGLGPSYEQYFGPGTRLTVT.

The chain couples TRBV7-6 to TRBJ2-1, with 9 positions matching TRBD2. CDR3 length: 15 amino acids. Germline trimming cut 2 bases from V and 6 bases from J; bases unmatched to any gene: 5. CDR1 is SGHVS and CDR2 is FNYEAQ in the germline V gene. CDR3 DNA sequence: TGTGCCAGCAGCTTACGTAGCGGGAGTTCCAATGAGCAGTTCTTC. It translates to CASSLRSGSSNEQFF.

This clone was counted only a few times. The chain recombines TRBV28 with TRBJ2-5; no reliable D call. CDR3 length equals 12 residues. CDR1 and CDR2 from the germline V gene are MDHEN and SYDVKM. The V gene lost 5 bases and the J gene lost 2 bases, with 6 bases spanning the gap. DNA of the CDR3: TGTGCCAGCAGTACATCACAAGAGACCCAGTACTTC. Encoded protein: CASSTSQETQYF.

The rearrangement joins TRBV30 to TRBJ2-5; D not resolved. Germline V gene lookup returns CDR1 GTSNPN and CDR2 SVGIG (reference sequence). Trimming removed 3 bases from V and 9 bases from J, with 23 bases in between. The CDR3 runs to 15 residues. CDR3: CAWRGIGRSNPAQYF. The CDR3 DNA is TGTGCCTGGAGGGGCATCGGGCGGTCGAATCCCGCCCAGTACTTC.

The CDR3, as DNA: TGTGCCAGCAGCCAAGATGGGCTAGTGAGCACAGATACGCAGTATTTT. Its protein product is CASSQDGLVSTDTQYF. V is TRBV4-2 and J is TRBJ2-3; no firm D call. V lost 0 bases and J lost 0, with 10 bases in between. The germline V gene encodes CDR1 LGHNA and CDR2 YNFKEQ. CDR3 size: 16 residues.

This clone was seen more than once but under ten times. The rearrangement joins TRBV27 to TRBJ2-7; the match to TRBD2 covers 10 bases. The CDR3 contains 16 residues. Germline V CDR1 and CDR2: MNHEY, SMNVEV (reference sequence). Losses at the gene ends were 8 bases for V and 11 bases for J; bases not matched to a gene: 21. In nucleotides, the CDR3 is TGTGCCAGCGCCCCCGGGGCTAGCGGGAGAGGGAGCATCGAGTACTTC. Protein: CASAPGASGRGSIEYF.

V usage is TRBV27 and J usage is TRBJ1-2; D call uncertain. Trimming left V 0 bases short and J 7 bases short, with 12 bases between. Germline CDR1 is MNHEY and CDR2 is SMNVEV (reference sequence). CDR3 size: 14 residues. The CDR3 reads CASSLSTRGGGYTF. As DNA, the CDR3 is TGTGCCAGCAGTTTATCTACGCGGGGAGGTGGCTACACCTTC.

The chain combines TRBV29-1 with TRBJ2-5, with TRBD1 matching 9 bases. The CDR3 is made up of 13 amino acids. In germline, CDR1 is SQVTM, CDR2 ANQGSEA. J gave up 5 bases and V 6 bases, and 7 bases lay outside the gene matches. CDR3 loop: CSVATGQGETQYF. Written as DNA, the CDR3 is TGCAGCGTGGCGACTGGACAGGGGGAGACCCAGTACTTC.

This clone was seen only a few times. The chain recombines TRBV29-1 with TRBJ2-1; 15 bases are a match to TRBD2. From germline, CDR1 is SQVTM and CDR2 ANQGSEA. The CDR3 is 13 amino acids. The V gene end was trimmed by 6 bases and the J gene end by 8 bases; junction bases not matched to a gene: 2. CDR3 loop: CSVGTSGGYEQFF. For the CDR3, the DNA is TGCAGCGTCGGGACTAGCGGGGGGTATGAGCAGTTCTTC.

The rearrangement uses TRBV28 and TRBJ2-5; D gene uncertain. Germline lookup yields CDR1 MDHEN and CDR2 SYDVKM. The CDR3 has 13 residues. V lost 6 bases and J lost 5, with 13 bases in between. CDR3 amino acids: CASSPALAETQYF. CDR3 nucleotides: TGTGCCAGCAGCCCCGCGCTTGCGGAGACCCAGTACTTC.

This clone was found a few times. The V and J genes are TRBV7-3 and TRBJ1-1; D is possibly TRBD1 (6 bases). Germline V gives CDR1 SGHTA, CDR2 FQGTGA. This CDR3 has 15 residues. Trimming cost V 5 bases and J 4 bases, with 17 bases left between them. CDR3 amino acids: CASSLIQGPSTEAFF. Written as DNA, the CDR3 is TGTGCCAGCAGCCTAATACAGGGACCCAGCACTGAAGCTTTCTTT.

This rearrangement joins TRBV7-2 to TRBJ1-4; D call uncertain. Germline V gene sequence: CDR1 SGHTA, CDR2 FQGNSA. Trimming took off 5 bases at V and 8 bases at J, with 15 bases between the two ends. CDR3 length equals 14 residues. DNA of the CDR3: TGTGCCAGCAGCCCCATGTGGGAGAACGAAAAACTGTTTTTT. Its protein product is CASSPMWENEKLFF.